The 5 T cell receptor beta chains reported below all come from one sample, sequenced in a study of human T cells and chemical hapten exposure. Time point specified: pre-sensitization, week 0. The treatment is: therapeutic diphenylcyclopropenone sensitization with weekly scalp DPC. TCRdb ran MiXCR on the RACE reads and lists one entry per CDR3 protein. The table has 300,000 to 450,000 distinct CDR3 sequences, less than 6.5% seen once. The sequenced sample was whole blood, obtained in connection with sensitization to the hapten diphenylcyclopropenone (DPC). These receptors all stem from a woman aged 50 to 65 with alopecia areata. Some clones in this sample may be carry-over from other donors' samples.

This clonotype was observed a few times. This chain uses TRBV7-6 with TRBJ2-3; the D is unclear. The CDR3 is made up of 12 amino acids. Per the germline V gene, CDR1 is SGHVS and CDR2 is FNYEAQ. Trimming removed 4 bases at V and 8 bases at J, with 10 bases between. The CDR3: CASSSPLGTQYF. In DNA form, the CDR3 reads TGTGCCAGCAGCTCCCCGCTGGGTACGCAGTATTTT.

This clonotype came up many times. The rearrangement links TRBV30 to TRBJ2-5; D remains ambiguous. The CDR3 runs 11 residues. Germline assignment: CDR1 GTSNPN and CDR2 SVGIG (reference sequence). Trimming cost V 2 bases and J 0 bases, with 1 base left between them. Here the CDR3 DNA reads TGTGCCTGGAGTAACCAAGAGACCCAGTACTTC. Translation: CAWSNQETQYF.

The chain links TRBV5-1 to TRBJ1-3; unclear D gene. V was pared by 7 bases and J by 4 bases, with 24 bases between. The germline V gene encodes CDR1 SGHRS and CDR2 YFSETQ. The CDR3 sequence is 17 residues long. The CDR3 sequence is CASARYASELWGNTIYF. DNA of the CDR3: TGCGCCAGCGCCCGTTATGCCAGCGAACTCTGGGGAAACACCATATATTTT.

This clonotype has just a few counts. This chain links TRBV9 with TRBJ2-3, with unresolved D. The CDR3 length is 16 residues. Looked up from germline, CDR1 is SGDLS and CDR2 is YYNGEE. V lost 0 bases to trimming and J lost 2 bases, with 13 bases between them. The CDR3 loop is CASSVGPDFTTDTQYF. CDR3 DNA: TGTGCCAGCAGCGTAGGTCCGGATTTCACCACAGATACGCAGTATTTT.

This clonotype showed up many times. Here the CDR3 reads CASSFQGSNQPQHF. The CDR3 DNA reads as TGTGCCAGCAGCTTTCAGGGTTCCAATCAGCCCCAGCATTTT. This chain connects TRBV7-2 to TRBJ1-5; D may be TRBD1 (5 bases). Germline V gene lookup returns CDR1 SGHTA and CDR2 FQGNSA. This CDR3 is 14 amino acids long. Between the trimmed V and J ends, which lost 3 bases and 3 bases, there was a span of 9 bases.